A single sample gave rise to the 19 T cell receptor beta chains below, sequenced in a study of metastatic and nonmetastatic thyroid tumors. No treatment had been given to any patient before thyroid surgery. With MiXCR, TCRdb reprocessed the PCR reads. The repertoire includes 30,000 or so clones, approximately 8% of them detected once, and roughly two fifths sits in the top ten. Sample: blood. These receptors originate from a female donor with papillary thyroid cancer or a benign thyroid nodule (not recorded which). Some clones in this sample may be carry-over from other donors' samples.

This clone has ten or more counts. The chain joins TRBV5-1 to TRBJ1-2; D gene uncertain. Trimming took off 5 bases at V and 0 bases at J, with 11 bases between the two ends. Per the germline V gene, CDR1 is SGHRS and CDR2 is YFSETQ. The CDR3 has 14 residues. For the CDR3, the DNA is TGCGCCAGCAGTCCAGGAGCCGCTAACTATGGCTACACCTTC. This codes for CASSPGAANYGYTF.

This clone was seen at least ten times. The gene calls are TRBV5-1 and TRBJ2-1; 14 nucleotides match TRBD2. Germline values: CDR1 SGHRS, CDR2 YFSETQ. The CDR3 is 14 residues long. J was trimmed by 9 bases and V by 4 bases; bases with no gene match: 3. CDR3 in amino acids: CASSPGLAGVEQFF. In nucleotides, the CDR3 is TGCGCCAGCAGCCCGGGACTAGCGGGAGTTGAGCAGTTCTTC.

At least ten counts were recorded for this clone. The chain combines TRBV18 with TRBJ1-1; TRBD1 is a possible D gene (5 bases). Germline assignment: CDR1 KGHSH and CDR2 LQKENI. This CDR3 contains 13 residues. V was cut by 5 bases and J by 1 base, with 8 bases left in between. CDR3 nucleotide sequence: TGTGCCAGCTCAGTGGGACGGAACACTGAAGCTTTCTTT. Protein: CASSVGRNTEAFF.

The table lists this clone with a few counts. A much larger clone is a single base away; this may be a read error. This chain joins TRBV28 and TRBJ2-5; the D call may be TRBD1 or TRBD2 (5 bases each). In germline, CDR1 is MDHEN, CDR2 SYDVKM. This CDR3 contains 14 residues. Trimming removed 5 bases from V and 7 bases from J, with 17 bases in between. The CDR3 coding sequence is TGTGCCAGCAGTCCCCTGGGGGAGTCAGGGACCCAGTACTTC. The encoded protein is CASSPLGESGTQYF.

This clone showed up many times. The chain recombines TRBV6-2 or TRBV6-3 with TRBJ1-1, with 11 bases identical to TRBD1. With 6 bases clipped from V and 5 bases from J, the junction kept 2 bases outside the gene matches. This CDR3 is built from 13 residues. Germline-derived CDR1 and CDR2 are MNHEY and SVGEGT. Here the CDR3 DNA reads TGTGCCAGCAGGGACAGGGGGCGAACTGAAGCTTTCTTT. Protein sequence: CASRDRGRTEAFF.

By share, this clone ranks as large (0.1 to 1%). The chain's CDR3 is CASSYNSENTGELFF. CDR3 nucleotides: TGTGCCAGCAGTTACAACAGCGAGAACACCGGGGAGCTGTTTTTT. This chain uses TRBV6-5 with TRBJ2-2; D remains ambiguous. CDR1 MNHEY and CDR2 SVGAGI come from the germline V gene. V lost 2 bases and J lost 1, with 8 bases in between. The CDR3 runs to 15 residues.

This clone was counted at least ten times. This chain links TRBV19 with TRBJ2-7; tentative D call: TRBD1 (6 bases). This CDR3 spans 16 amino acids. Germline CDR1 LNHDA, CDR2 SQIVND (reference sequence). Trimming shortened V by 5 bases and J by 6 bases, and 23 bases separated the two germline ends. The CDR3 reads CASSQMTRTAEGEQYF. The DNA for the CDR3 is TGTGCCAGTAGTCAAATGACACGGACAGCCGAGGGCGAGCAGTACTTC.

The table lists this clone with many counts. This sequence joins TRBV12-3 or TRBV12-4 and TRBJ2-1; 8 bases are shared with TRBD2. The CDR3 spans 15 residues. Trimming at V came to 5 bases and at J to 3 bases, leaving 6 bases not matched to a gene. CDR3 DNA: TGTGCCAGCAGTCTTAGCGGGGCCCGCTACAATGAGCAGTTCTTC. Amino acid sequence: CASSLSGARYNEQFF.

This clone appeared many times. V is TRBV29-1 and J is TRBJ1-1; perhaps TRBD1 as D (5 bases). Per germline, CDR1 SQVTM and CDR2 ANQGSEA. This CDR3 has 12 residues. V was trimmed by 4 bases and J by 2 bases, leaving 8 bases between them. The chain's CDR3 is CSVAGGNTEAFF. For the CDR3, the DNA is TGCAGCGTTGCGGGGGGAAACACTGAAGCTTTCTTT.

A remark on this clone: This may stem from a read error, because a much larger clone lies one nucleotide away. This specimen includes other DNA sequences encoding the same CDR3. The chain has TRBV29-1 and TRBJ1-1, with TRBD1 matching over 8 bases. Trimming cost V 7 bases and J 0 bases; bases outside gene matches: 7. Germline CDR1 SQVTM, CDR2 ANQGSEA. The CDR3 is 14 amino acids. The CDR3 DNA reads TGCAGCGCCGGACAGGGTCGAATGAACACTGAAGCTTTCTTT. It encodes CSAGQGRMNTEAFF.

This clone appeared many times. V gene TRBV20-1 combines with J gene TRBJ1-6, with D possibly being TRBD1 (5 bases). V gave up 3 bases and J gave up 4 bases, with 10 bases separating them. Germline V gene data show CDR1 as DFQATT and CDR2 as SNEGSKA (reference sequence). The CDR3 loop spans 14 amino acids. Here the CDR3 DNA reads TGCAGTGCTAGGGGGGGGTGTTATAATTCACCCCTCCACTTT. Protein: CSARGGCYNSPLHF.

The chain joins TRBV28 to TRBJ1-3, with TRBD1 as a possible D gene (5 bases). Germline CDR1 reads MDHEN; CDR2 reads SYDVKM. CDR3 length equals 15 residues. Trimming left V 11 bases short and J 2 bases short, with 19 bases between. CDR3 DNA: TGTGCCGACAGTTTCCTCGGATCTCCTGGAAACACCATATATTTT. This encodes CADSFLGSPGNTIYF.

This clone ranks as medium-sized. V and J are TRBV28 and TRBJ2-7, with D perhaps matching TRBD1 or TRBD2 (5 bases each). The CDR3 length is 16 residues. Germline V gene lookup returns CDR1 MDHEN and CDR2 SYDVKM. V dropped 2 bases and J dropped 3 bases, with 17 bases sitting between them. CDR3 sequence (DNA): TGTGCCAGCAGTTTACGTCCCGGGACGCCTAACTACGAGCAGTACTTC. The encoded protein is CASSLRPGTPNYEQYF.

In this sample, this clone turned up many times. The chain combines TRBV12-3 or TRBV12-4 with TRBJ2-7, with 8 bases identical to TRBD2. CDR3 size: 15 residues. V shed 8 bases and J 3 bases; nucleotides not matched to a gene: 12. Written as DNA, the CDR3 is TGTGCCAGCCGCTTTGGGGGAACTAGCGGCTACGAGCAGTACTTC. Encoded protein: CASRFGGTSGYEQYF.

This clone came up many times. This rearrangement joins TRBV24-1 to TRBJ2-2; D may be TRBD2 (6 bases). The CDR3 spans 15 residues. Germline CDR1 KGHDR, CDR2 SFDVKD. V shed 3 bases and J shed 4 bases, with 11 bases lying between them. The CDR3 region is CATSDTDGGTGELFF. The DNA of the CDR3 is TGTGCCACCAGTGATACGGACGGGGGCACCGGGGAGCTGTTTTTT.

In this sample, this clone turned up many times. V gene TRBV6-1 combines with J gene TRBJ1-1, with TRBD1 matching 8 bases. The ends lost 5 bases at V and 6 bases at J; junction bases unmatched: 17. Germline V gene lookup returns CDR1 MNHNS and CDR2 SASEGT. The CDR3 covers 17 residues. CDR3 residues: CASSPMRRGRGLAEAFF. DNA of the CDR3: TGTGCCAGCAGTCCTATGCGCAGGGGGCGCGGGTTAGCTGAAGCTTTCTTT.

This clone came up many times. This chain joins TRBV11-2 and TRBJ1-3; the match to TRBD1 covers 11 bases. CDR1 is SGHAT, CDR2 FQNNGV, per germline. The V segment lost 5 bases and the J segment 4 bases; nucleotides outside the gene matches: 4. The length of the CDR3 is 15 residues. The chain's CDR3 is CASSLDRGPGNTIYF. As DNA, the CDR3 is TGTGCCAGCAGCCTGGACAGGGGGCCAGGAAACACCATATATTTT. The complete variable domain, with remaining parts taken from reference TRBV11-2 and TRBJ1-3, reads EAGVAQSPRYKIIEKRQSVAFWCNPISGHATLYWYQQILGQGPKLLIQFQNNGVVDDSQLPKDRFSAERLKGVDSTLKIQPAKLEDSAVYLCASSLDRGPGNTIYFGEGSWLTVV.

The CDR3 DNA is TGCAGCATTCGGAGGGGCGCAGACCAGGGGAATGAGCAGTTCTTC. Amino acids: CSIRRGADQGNEQFF. The chain carries TRBV29-1 and TRBJ2-1; perhaps D is TRBD1 or TRBD2 (6 bases each). CDR3 size: 15 residues. V was clipped by 8 bases and J by 7 bases, with 24 bases between them. CDR1 is SQVTM, CDR2 ANQGSEA, per germline.

This clone was picked up a small number of times. A much larger clone sits a single nucleotide away, making a read error possible. This CDR3 fails to terminate in the conserved phenylalanine or tryptophan, so it likely reflects a read error. The genes are TRBV6-5 and TRBJ2-1; 9 positions match TRBD1. Per germline, CDR1 MNHEY and CDR2 SVGAGI. Trimming took 0 bases from V and 9 from J; bases not matched to a gene: 3. This CDR3 has 14 amino acids. The CDR3 loop is CASSYSDRGGEQFL. The CDR3 DNA sequence: TGTGCCAGCAGTTACTCGGACAGGGGAGGTGAGCAGTTCCTC.